The 26 T cell receptor beta chains given below trace back to one sample, sequenced in a study of CD8 T cells in Susac syndrome. Random hexamers were used to reverse transcribe roughly 0.45 to 1 ug of RNA. One entry per CDR3 protein, called by TCRdb with MiXCR from the immunoSEQ multiplex PCR reads. This repertoire shows 100,000 to 150,000 distinct CDR3 sequences, 90% to 95% found once; its top ten account for 0.2% to 0.25%. The source material was CD8+ T cells from PBMCs. All receptors come from a human donor with Susac syndrome.

The genes are TRBV6-5 and TRBJ2-2, with a weak D call TRBD2 (6 bases). This CDR3 contains 15 residues. Trimming took off 0 bases at V and 6 bases at J, with 11 bases between the two ends. Germline values: CDR1 MNHEY, CDR2 SVGAGI. In nucleotides, the CDR3 is TGTGCCAGCAGTTACTCGACGGGAGTTCCCGGGGAGCTGTTTTTT. Encoded protein: CASSYSTGVPGELFF.

The rearrangement joins TRBV27 to TRBJ2-2; a possible D gene is TRBD2 (6 bases). Germline V gene data show CDR1 as MNHEY and CDR2 as SMNVEV (reference sequence). The CDR3 length is 15 residues. The ends were cut back, 3 bases at V and 2 bases at J, with 10 bases in the middle. CDR3: CASSFGTFNTGELFF. The CDR3 DNA follows: TGTGCCAGCAGTTTCGGGACTTTTAACACCGGGGAGCTGTTTTTT.

V gene TRBV29-1 combines with J gene TRBJ2-7, with a possible D match to TRBD1 (6 bases). This CDR3 is built from 14 residues. Looked up from germline, CDR1 is SQVTM and CDR2 is ANQGSEA. The V end was cut by 3 bases, the J end by 1 base, with 13 bases between. CDR3: CSVEGGDTSYEQYF. The CDR3 DNA sequence: TGCAGCGTTGAGGGTGGGGACACATCCTACGAGCAGTACTTC.

The CDR3 region is CASTGPRTHYEQYF. The CDR3 nucleotides are TGTGCCAGCACAGGTCCGAGAACCCACTACGAGCAGTACTTC. V gene TRBV6-2 or TRBV6-3 combines with J gene TRBJ2-7; no firm D call. Trimming cost V 7 bases and J 3 bases, with 16 bases left between them. Germline CDR1 is MNHEY and CDR2 is SVGEGT. This CDR3 is 14 amino acids long.

The chain carries TRBV20-1 and TRBJ2-1; 11 bases fit TRBD2. This CDR3 has 14 amino acids. Trimming removed 3 bases from V and 9 bases from J; junction bases left unmatched: 7. Germline V CDR1 and CDR2: DFQATT, SNEGSKA (reference sequence). The chain's CDR3 is CSASTSGSKTEQFF. The DNA for the CDR3 is TGCAGTGCTAGCACTAGCGGGAGCAAAACTGAGCAGTTCTTC.

The rearrangement links TRBV2 to TRBJ2-4; the match to TRBD1 covers 10 bases. V was clipped by 6 bases and J by 3 bases; unmatched bases: 14. Germline V gene sequence: CDR1 SNHLY, CDR2 FYNNEI. The CDR3 runs 18 residues. The CDR3 reads CASRGTGDTSVDKNIQYF. In nucleotides, the CDR3 is TGTGCCAGCAGGGGGACAGGGGACACCTCCGTAGACAAAAACATTCAGTACTTC.

The chain is built from TRBV7-3 and TRBJ2-1; 12 positions agree with TRBD2. V shed 2 bases and J 7 bases; nucleotides not matched to a gene: 6. Per the germline V gene, CDR1 is SGHTA and CDR2 is FQGTGA. The CDR3 is made up of 16 amino acids. The CDR3 here is CASSLRLAGGSNEQFF. CDR3 bases: TGTGCCAGCAGCTTACGGCTAGCGGGAGGGTCTAATGAGCAGTTCTTC.

This clonotype was picked up one time. This sequence joins TRBV19 and TRBJ1-1, with D perhaps TRBD1 (6 bases). The CDR3 loop spans 16 amino acids. CDR1 is LNHDA, CDR2 SQIVND, per germline (reference sequence). Deletions cut 7 bases from V and 3 bases from J, with 21 bases between. The CDR3 here is CASTPVFGQPYTEAFF. The CDR3, as DNA: TGTGCCAGTACTCCCGTCTTCGGACAGCCATACACTGAAGCTTTCTTT.

V and J are TRBV2 and TRBJ2-7; D unresolved. The CDR3 has 12 residues. Germline V gene data show CDR1 as SNHLY and CDR2 as FYNNEI. V was trimmed by 6 bases and J by 0 bases, leaving 6 bases between them. As DNA, the CDR3 is TGTGCCAGCAGATCCTTCTCCTACGAGCAGTACTTC. Translated, it gives CASRSFSYEQYF. The variable domain in full, with the rest retrieved from reference TRBV2 and TRBJ2-7, is EPEVTQTPSHQVTQMGQEVILRCVPISNHLYFYWYRQILGQKVEFLVSFYNNEISEKSEIFDDQFSVERPDGSNFTLKIRSTKLEDSAMYFCASRSFSYEQYFGPGTRLTVT.

The chain employs TRBV2 and TRBJ2-7, with a tentative D call TRBD1 (6 bases). Per germline, CDR1 SNHLY and CDR2 FYNNEI. V lost 6 bases, J lost 3 bases, and 9 bases lay in between. The CDR3 sequence is 12 residues long. The CDR3 DNA sequence: TGTGCCAGCAGGGGGGACAACTACGAGCAGTACTTC. Its translation is CASRGDNYEQYF.

This CDR3 is CASSHPSGSDYEQYF. The CDR3 nucleotides are TGTGCCAGCAGCCATCCCAGCGGGAGTGACTACGAGCAGTACTTC. The gene calls are TRBV4-2 and TRBJ2-7; 8 nucleotides agree with TRBD2. V was pared by 3 bases and J by 3 bases, with 7 bases of the junction left unmatched. Germline V gene data show CDR1 as LGHNA and CDR2 as YNFKEQ. This CDR3 comprises 15 residues.

This clonotype was seen only once. The chain joins TRBV9 to TRBJ1-5; D unclear. Trimming removed 4 bases at V and 0 bases at J, with 11 bases between. This CDR3 is 15 amino acids long. CDR1 and CDR2 from the germline V gene are SGDLS and YYNGEE. The CDR3 nucleotides read TGTGCCAGCAGCCTCGAGGGTGATAGCAATCAGCCCCAGCATTTT. Translated: CASSLEGDSNQPQHF.

This chain connects TRBV11-2 to TRBJ2-7, with 10 positions matching TRBD1. The CDR3 spans 14 residues. After removal of 6 bases from V and 5 bases from J, the junction contained 7 bases not matched to a gene. Germline V gene sequence: CDR1 SGHAT, CDR2 FQNNGV. The CDR3 loop reads CASSRTGGRDEQYF. CDR3 bases: TGTGCCAGCAGTCGGACAGGGGGTAGGGACGAGCAGTACTTC.

The chain is built from TRBV11-2 and TRBJ2-3; 10 bases map to TRBD2. V lost 2 bases to trimming and J lost 1 base; unmatched junction nucleotides: 3. In germline, CDR1 is SGHAT, CDR2 FQNNGV. CDR3 size: 16 residues. CDR3 nucleotide sequence: TGTGCCAGCAGCTTATTTCTAGCGGGGGGCACAGATACGCAGTATTTT. Residues: CASSLFLAGGTDTQYF.

The chain has TRBV15 and TRBJ1-2; TRBD1 is a possible D gene (5 bases). CDR1 is LNHNV and CDR2 is YYDKDF in the germline V gene (reference sequence). The CDR3 is 16 residues long. Between the trimmed V and J ends, which lost 4 bases and 4 bases, there was a span of 19 bases. The CDR3 DNA reads TGTGCCACCAGCAACCCGGGGCTTAAAACTGGCTATGGCTACACCTTC. This sequence encodes CATSNPGLKTGYGYTF.

The chain carries TRBV6-5 and TRBJ2-1; 7 nucleotides align to TRBD1. The CDR3 runs to 12 residues. The germline V gene encodes CDR1 MNHEY and CDR2 SVGAGI. The V and J ends lost 5 bases and 5 bases, in that order; junction bases with no gene match: 0. The CDR3 here is CASSGTDNEQFF. In nucleotides, the CDR3 is TGTGCCAGCAGTGGGACAGACAATGAGCAGTTCTTC.

The rearrangement links TRBV9 to TRBJ2-3; D remains ambiguous. The V end was cut by 0 bases, the J end by 0 bases, with 5 bases between. Germline CDR1 is SGDLS and CDR2 is YYNGEE. The CDR3 consists of 14 residues. The CDR3 is CASSVVGSTDTQYF. The CDR3 DNA follows: TGTGCCAGCAGCGTAGTCGGGAGCACAGATACGCAGTATTTT.

The chain uses TRBV25-1 and TRBJ1-2; weak D call: TRBD1 (6 bases). Germline V CDR1 and CDR2: MGHDK, SYGVNS. This CDR3 is built from 15 residues. Between the trimmed V and J ends, which lost 0 bases and 6 bases, there was a span of 14 bases. The CDR3 is CASSEYSRTADGYTF. The DNA for the CDR3 is TGTGCCAGCAGTGAATATAGCCGGACAGCCGATGGCTACACCTTC.

CDR3 sequence reads: CASSQLIVVRADSGANVLTF. The CDR3 bases are TGTGCCAGCAGCCAACTTATAGTGGTCAGGGCCGACTCTGGGGCCAACGTCCTGACTTTC. The V gene is TRBV3-1, the J gene TRBJ2-6; possible D gene TRBD1, 5 bases. The V gene's germline CDR1 is LGHDT and CDR2 YNNKEL (reference sequence). Between the trimmed V and J ends, which lost 2 bases and 0 bases, there was a span of 20 bases. The CDR3 consists of 20 residues.

The chain couples TRBV20-1 to TRBJ2-7; TRBD2 matches 13 bases. The CDR3 totals 17 residues. V lost 0 bases, J lost 6 bases, and 11 bases stayed unmatched. Germline V gives CDR1 DFQATT, CDR2 SNEGSKA (reference sequence). The CDR3 loop reads CSARDLTSGRDFGEQYF. The CDR3 DNA is TGCAGTGCTAGAGATTTAACTAGCGGGAGGGACTTCGGCGAGCAGTACTTC.

CDR3: CASRDTEAFF. CDR3 in DNA: TGTGCCAGCAGGGACACTGAAGCTTTCTTT. The chain has TRBV6-1 and TRBJ1-1; D unresolved. V gave up 6 bases and J gave up 3 bases, with 2 bases separating them. The germline gives CDR1 MNHNS, CDR2 SASEGT. This CDR3 spans 10 amino acids.

The chain couples TRBV20-1 to TRBJ2-7; D unresolved. This CDR3 spans 13 amino acids. V dropped 0 bases and J dropped 6 bases, with 12 bases sitting between them. Germline loops: CDR1 DFQATT, CDR2 SNEGSKA (reference sequence). This CDR3 is CSARDGFPAEQYF. The CDR3 bases are TGCAGTGCTAGAGATGGGTTTCCGGCCGAGCAGTACTTC.

This chain uses TRBV7-9 with TRBJ1-2; D perhaps matches TRBD1 (6 bases). Germline V gene data show CDR1 as SEHNR and CDR2 as FQNEAQ (reference sequence). The CDR3 is made up of 15 amino acids. V lost 4 bases and J lost 4, with 16 bases in between. This chain's CDR3 is CASSSGGPYLYGYTF. The CDR3 region has the DNA TGTGCCAGCAGCTCGGGGGGGCCCTACCTCTATGGCTACACCTTC.

This clonotype was counted once. The rearrangement links TRBV30 to TRBJ2-1, with TRBD1 matching over 7 bases. The CDR3 length is 14 residues. Trimming at V came to 7 bases and at J to 0 bases, leaving 6 bases not matched to a gene. Germline V gene lookup returns CDR1 GTSNPN and CDR2 SVGIG (reference sequence). The CDR3 nucleotides read TGTGCCTCAACCGGGACAGTCTCCTACAATGAGCAGTTCTTC. Protein product: CASTGTVSYNEQFF.

The V gene is TRBV5-1, the J gene TRBJ1-2; D perhaps matches TRBD1 (5 bases). Germline assignment: CDR1 SGHRS and CDR2 YFSETQ. Trimming shortened V by 4 bases and J by 3 bases, and 10 bases separated the two germline ends. This CDR3 has 13 amino acids. The CDR3: CASSTGQDYGYTF. CDR3 sequence (DNA): TGCGCCAGCAGCACCGGACAAGACTATGGCTACACCTTC.

This sequence joins TRBV30 and TRBJ2-5; perhaps TRBD2 as D (5 bases). The ends were cut back, 3 bases at V and 4 bases at J, with 12 bases in the middle. Germline V gene data show CDR1 as GTSNPN and CDR2 as SVGIG (reference sequence). CDR3 length equals 13 residues. CDR3 loop: CAWRPGFPETQYF. Here the CDR3 DNA reads TGTGCCTGGAGGCCGGGATTTCCAGAGACCCAGTACTTC. Full variable domain (outside the CDR3, taken from reference TRBV30 and TRBJ2-5): SQTIHQWPATLVQPVGSPLSLECTVEGTSNPNLYWYRQAAGRGLQLLFYSVGIGQISSEVPQNLSASRPQDRQFILSSKKLLLSDSGFYLCAWRPGFPETQYFGPGTRLLVL.